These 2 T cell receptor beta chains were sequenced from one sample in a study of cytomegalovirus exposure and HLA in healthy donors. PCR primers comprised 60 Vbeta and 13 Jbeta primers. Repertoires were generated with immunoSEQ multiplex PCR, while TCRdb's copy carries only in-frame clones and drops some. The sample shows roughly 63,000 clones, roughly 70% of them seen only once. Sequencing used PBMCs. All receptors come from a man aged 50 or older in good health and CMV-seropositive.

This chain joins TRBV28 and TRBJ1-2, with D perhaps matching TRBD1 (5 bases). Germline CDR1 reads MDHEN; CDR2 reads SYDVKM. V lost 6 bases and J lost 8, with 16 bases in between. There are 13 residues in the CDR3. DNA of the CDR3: TGTGCCAGCAGGACCTTTCAGGGTGACGGCTACACCTTC. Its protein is CASRTFQGDGYTF.

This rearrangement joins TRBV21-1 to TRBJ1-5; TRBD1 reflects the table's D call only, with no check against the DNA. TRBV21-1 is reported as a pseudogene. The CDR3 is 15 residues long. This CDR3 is CASSKAQGADQPQHF. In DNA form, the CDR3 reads TGTGCCAGCAGCAAAGCCCAGGGGGCGGACCAGCCCCAGCATTTT.